This T cell receptor (beta chain) is drawn from a study of PD-L1 blockade in urothelial cancer. Profiled with immunoSEQ multiplex PCR; TCRdb holds only in-frame clones, not every one. The sample contains some 22,000 clones, 90% of which appear only once. Locally advanced or metastatic urothelial carcinoma was present in patients. The study's findings and limits: Tumor-associated blood clones were expanded more by durable-benefit patients at 3 weeks.

From germline, CDR1 is LNHDA and CDR2 SQIVND (reference sequence). Losses at the gene ends were 6 bases for V and 0 bases for J; bases not matched to a gene: 7. This CDR3 contains 15 residues. For this clone: Its antigen is unknown.

The TCR sequence derives from a woman aged 60-75 years with urothelial cancer. This sequence joins TRBV19 and TRBJ2-7; TRBD2 matches 8 bases. This material consisted of PBMCs, taken around atezolizumab (anti-PD-L1) treatment. The chain's CDR3 is CASRLSGMISYEQYF. The CDR3 nucleotides are TGTGCCAGTAGGCTTAGCGGGATGATCTCCTACGAGCAGTACTTC. Complete variable domain (other parts from reference TRBV19 and TRBJ2-7): DGGITQSPKYLFRKEGQNVTLSCEQNLNHDAMYWYRQDPGQGLRLIYYSQIVNDFQKGDIAEGYSVSREKKESFPLTVTSAQKNPTAFYLCASRLSGMISYEQYFGPGTRLTVT.